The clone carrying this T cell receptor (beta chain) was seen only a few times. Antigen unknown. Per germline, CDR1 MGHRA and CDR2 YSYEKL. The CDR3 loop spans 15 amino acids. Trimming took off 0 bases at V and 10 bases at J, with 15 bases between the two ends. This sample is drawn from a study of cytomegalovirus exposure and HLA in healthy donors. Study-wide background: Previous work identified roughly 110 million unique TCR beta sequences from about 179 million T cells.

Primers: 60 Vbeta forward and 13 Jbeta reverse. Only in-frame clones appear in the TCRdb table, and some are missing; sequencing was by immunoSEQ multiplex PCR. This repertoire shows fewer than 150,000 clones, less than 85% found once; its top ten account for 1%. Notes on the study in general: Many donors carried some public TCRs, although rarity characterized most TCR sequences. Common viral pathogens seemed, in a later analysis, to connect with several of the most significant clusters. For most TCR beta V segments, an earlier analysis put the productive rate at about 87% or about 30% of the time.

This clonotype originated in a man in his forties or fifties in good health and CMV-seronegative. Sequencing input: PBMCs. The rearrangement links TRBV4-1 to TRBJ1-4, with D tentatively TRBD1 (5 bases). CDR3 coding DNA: TGCGCCAGCAGCCAAGATGGGGGGAGCGGAGGAAAACTGTTTTTT. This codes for CASSQDGGSGGKLFF.